This is a list of T cell receptor beta chains from one sample in a study of blood T cell repertoires in COVID-19. The repertoire was sequenced with immunoSEQ multiplex PCR; TCRdb's copy has only in-frame clones and lacks some. The sample consists of roughly 53,000 clones, about three quarters of them appearing once. Source material: peripheral blood. The receptors shown here come from a man between 70 and 80 years old with active or convalescent COVID-19. Each CDR3 is given with its conserved first and last residue. D genes are given only for firm matches. For some rows the clone size is stated as once, few or many, or as a class when expanded; others skip it.

d_call: TRBD2
j_call: TRBJ2-3
v_call: TRBV30
clone_size: NA
cdr3_aa: CAWDTGTRLTDTQYF
cdr3_nt: TGTGCCTGGGACACCGGGACTAGGCTCACAGATACGCAGTATTTT

d_call: NA
j_call: TRBJ2-5
v_call: TRBV18
clone_size: few
cdr3_aa: CASSPPGRQFQETQYF
cdr3_nt: TGTGCCAGCTCACCACCCGGAAGACAGTTTCAAGAGACCCAGTACTTC

d_call: TRBD2
j_call: TRBJ2-2
v_call: TRBV3-1/TRBV3-2
clone_size: once
cdr3_aa: CASSQVGLAGGPGTGELFF
cdr3_nt: TGTGCCAGCAGCCAAGTTGGGCTAGCGGGAGGGCCTGGGACCGGGGAGCTGTTTTTT

d_call: TRBD2
j_call: TRBJ2-3
v_call: TRBV19
clone_size: NA
cdr3_aa: CASSEPSGGKRDTQYF
cdr3_nt: TGTGCCAGTAGTGAACCTAGCGGGGGGAAGAGAGATACGCAGTATTTT

d_call: NA
j_call: TRBJ2-5
v_call: TRBV28
clone_size: NA
cdr3_aa: CASSPAPGYQETQYF
cdr3_nt: TGTGCCAGCAGTCCCGCCCCGGGGTATCAAGAGACCCAGTACTTC

d_call: NA
j_call: TRBJ1-1
v_call: TRBV6-5
clone_size: few
cdr3_aa: CASYSFPEAFF
cdr3_nt: TGTGCCAGCTACAGTTTTCCTGAAGCTTTCTTT

d_call: TRBD2
j_call: TRBJ2-2
v_call: TRBV7-6
clone_size: NA
cdr3_aa: CASRVAGGPNTGELFF
cdr3_nt: TGTGCCAGCAGGGTAGCGGGGGGGCCGAACACCGGGGAGCTGTTTTTT

d_call: NA
j_call: TRBJ1-5
v_call: TRBV19
clone_size: few
cdr3_aa: CASSPSFGDQPQHF
cdr3_nt: TGTGCCAGTAGTCCCAGCTTCGGGGATCAGCCCCAGCATTTT

d_call: TRBD1
j_call: TRBJ2-5
v_call: TRBV11-3
clone_size: NA
cdr3_aa: CASSWDRDYETQYF
cdr3_nt: TGTGCCAGCAGCTGGGACAGGGATTACGAGACCCAGTACTTC

d_call: NA
j_call: TRBJ1-1
v_call: TRBV25-1
clone_size: few
cdr3_aa: CASSEGPEAFF
cdr3_nt: TGTGCCAGCAGTGAAGGCCCTGAAGCTTTCTTT

d_call: NA
j_call: TRBJ1-1
v_call: TRBV14
clone_size: NA
cdr3_aa: CASSRGRFEAFF
cdr3_nt: TGTGCCAGCAGCCGCGGGCGATTTGAAGCTTTCTTT

d_call: NA
j_call: TRBJ1-1
v_call: TRBV6-2/TRBV6-3
clone_size: NA
cdr3_aa: CASSQTALRVKAFF
cdr3_nt: TGTGCCAGCAGTCAAACAGCCTTGAGGGTTAAAGCTTTCTTT

d_call: TRBD1
j_call: TRBJ1-1
v_call: TRBV29-1
clone_size: NA
cdr3_aa: CSTGQGWDTEAFF
cdr3_nt: TGCAGCACGGGACAGGGGTGGGATACTGAAGCTTTCTTT

d_call: TRBD1
j_call: TRBJ1-2
v_call: TRBV24-1
clone_size: NA
cdr3_aa: CATSAGTVGSYGYTF
cdr3_nt: TGTGCCACCAGTGCCGGGACAGTTGGAAGCTATGGCTACACCTTC

d_call: NA
j_call: TRBJ1-2
v_call: TRBV18
clone_size: NA
cdr3_aa: CASSPTESYGYTF
cdr3_nt: TGTGCCAGCTCACCAACGGAGAGCTATGGCTACACCTTC

d_call: TRBD1
j_call: TRBJ2-7
v_call: TRBV30
clone_size: NA
cdr3_aa: CAWSVGTGGYEQYF
cdr3_nt: TGTGCCTGGAGTGTAGGGACAGGGGGCTACGAGCAGTACTTC

d_call: TRBD1
j_call: TRBJ1-2
v_call: TRBV18
clone_size: NA
cdr3_aa: CASSPTDRVATF
cdr3_nt: TGTGCCAGCTCACCAACCGACAGGGTAGCCACCTTC

d_call: NA
j_call: TRBJ1-6
v_call: TRBV4-1
clone_size: NA
cdr3_aa: CASSHGPGTSPVTLHF
cdr3_nt: TGCGCCAGCAGCCATGGACCCGGGACTTCCCCCGTCACCCTCCACTTT

d_call: NA
j_call: TRBJ2-5
v_call: TRBV7-2
clone_size: NA
cdr3_aa: CASSSGAGGSQETQYF
cdr3_nt: TGTGCCAGCAGCTCAGGGGCGGGCGGGAGCCAAGAGACCCAGTACTTC

d_call: NA
j_call: TRBJ1-1
v_call: TRBV13
clone_size: NA
cdr3_aa: CASSLGATEAFF
cdr3_nt: TGTGCCAGCAGCTTAGGAGCCACTGAAGCTTTCTTT

d_call: NA
j_call: TRBJ1-2
v_call: TRBV3-1/TRBV3-2
clone_size: NA
cdr3_aa: CASSQDLDLGTLYGYTF
cdr3_nt: TGTGCCAGCAGCCAAGATCTAGATCTCGGGACACTCTATGGCTACACCTTC

d_call: NA
j_call: TRBJ2-2
v_call: TRBV30
clone_size: NA
cdr3_aa: CASDRGTVAGGTGELFF
cdr3_nt: TGTGCCTCGGACAGGGGGACAGTAGCGGGAGGAACCGGGGAGCTGTTTTTT

d_call: TRBD1
j_call: TRBJ1-1
v_call: TRBV6-5
clone_size: NA
cdr3_aa: CASSSTTGGTEAFF
cdr3_nt: TGTGCCAGCAGTTCTACGACAGGGGGCACTGAAGCTTTCTTT

d_call: NA
j_call: TRBJ1-2
v_call: TRBV12-2
clone_size: NA
cdr3_aa: CASRLARSYGYTF
cdr3_nt: TGTGCAAGTCGCTTAGCCCGGTCCTATGGCTACACCTTC